Listed below are T cell receptor beta chains from one sample, sequenced in a study of T cells in Graves' hyperthyroidism and ophthalmopathy. MiXCR was run by TCRdb on the multiplex PCR reads, yielding one entry per CDR3 protein. The sample consists of hundreds of thousands of distinct CDR3 sequences, around 42% of them appearing once. Source material: peripheral blood or thyroid tissue (not recorded which). The receptors derive from a woman aged 18-29 years with Graves' hyperthyroidism. Each CDR3 is given with its conserved first and last residue. The D gene is left open where the match is weak. Some rows have no size entry. The others give once, few or many, or a class for an expanded clone.

TRBV2	-	TRBJ1-3	-	CASKQHSGNTIYF	TGTGCCAGCAAACAGCACTCTGGAAACACCATATATTTT
TRBV25-1	TRBD2	TRBJ2-7	-	CASSGHGGLAGGEQYF	TGTGCCAGCAGCGGGCATGGGGGACTAGCGGGAGGCGAGCAGTACTTC
TRBV5-1	-	TRBJ2-7	-	CASSQETGSYEQYF	TGTGCCAGCAGCCAAGAGACAGGATCCTACGAGCAGTACTTC
TRBV7-6	TRBD2	TRBJ2-7	-	CTSATYEQYF	TGTACTAGCGCCACCTACGAGCAGTACTTC
TRBV2	TRBD2	TRBJ2-2	-	CASSQIAGGGSGELFF	TGTGCCAGCAGCCAAATAGCGGGAGGAGGTAGCGGGGAGCTGTTTTTT
TRBV24-1	-	TRBJ1-2	few	CATSDSSGYTF	TGTGCCACCAGTGATTCGTCTGGCTACACCTTC
TRBV10-3	TRBD2	TRBJ2-5	few	CAISEASGRIETQYF	TGTGCCATCAGTGAGGCTAGCGGGAGGATCGAGACCCAGTACTTC
TRBV11-2	TRBD1	TRBJ2-5	-	CASSSPGTGDETQYF	TGTGCCAGCAGCTCACCTGGGACAGGGGACGAGACCCAGTACTTC
TRBV25-1	-	TRBJ1-1	-	CASSVGVSAFF	TGTGCCAGCAGTGTGGGGGTGAGTGCTTTCTTT
TRBV12-3/TRBV12-4	-	TRBJ1-1	few	CASSPPLGWVTEAFF	TGTGCCAGCAGTCCCCCCTTGGGGTGGGTCACTGAAGCTTTCTTT
TRBV7-6	-	TRBJ1-1	few	CASYPLDPGNTEAFF	TGTGCCAGCTACCCCCTGGACCCCGGGAACACTGAAGCTTTCTTT
TRBV19	-	TRBJ1-1	-	CASSISVRAEAFF	TGTGCCAGTAGTATATCCGTGAGGGCTGAAGCTTTCTTT
TRBV19	TRBD1	TRBJ1-2	-	CATSQGGRYGYTF	TGTGCCACCTCACAGGGGGGACGTTATGGCTACACCTTC
TRBV2	TRBD2	TRBJ2-7	few	CASQLAGPTYEQYF	TGTGCCAGCCAGCTAGCGGGGCCTACCTACGAGCAGTACTTC
TRBV19	TRBD1	TRBJ2-6	many	CATGTGDSGANVLTF	TGTGCCACCGGGACAGGGGACTCTGGGGCCAACGTCCTGACTTTC
TRBV2	TRBD1	TRBJ2-5	-	CASSEAGTGETQYF	TGTGCCAGCAGTGAAGCTGGGACAGGGGAGACCCAGTACTTC
TRBV7-2	-	TRBJ1-5	many	CASSLGRSNQPQHF	TGTGCCAGCAGCTTAGGACGAAGCAATCAGCCCCAGCATTTT
TRBV10-3	-	TRBJ2-5	-	CASRQGIGETQYF	TGTGCCAGCAGGCAGGGGATCGGTGAGACCCAGTACTTC
TRBV19	-	TRBJ2-2	-	CASSSGPAGGELFF	TGTGCCAGTAGTTCAGGACCCGCGGGCGGAGAGCTGTTTTTT
TRBV20-1	TRBD1	TRBJ1-2	-	CSAPKAGGYGYTF	TGCAGTGCCCCGAAGGCAGGGGGCTATGGCTACACCTTC
TRBV20-1	-	TRBJ1-1	-	CSASRVMNTEAFF	TGCAGTGCTAGTCGCGTAATGAACACTGAAGCTTTCTTT
TRBV25-1	TRBD1	TRBJ1-6	-	CASRKDRGTPLHF	TGTGCCAGCAGGAAAGACAGGGGTACACCCCTCCACTTT
TRBV24-1	TRBD1	TRBJ1-5	-	CATSDRTGAGNQPQHF	TGTGCCACCAGTGATCGGACAGGGGCAGGCAATCAGCCCCAGCATTTT
TRBV9	-	TRBJ1-6	-	CASSQDRGGTSLHF	TGTGCCAGCAGCCAAGATCGGGGAGGGACCTCCCTCCACTTT
TRBV7-9	-	TRBJ1-1	-	CASSPRTRTNTEAFF	TGTGCCAGCAGCCCCCGGACACGGACTAACACTGAAGCTTTCTTT
TRBV24-1	-	TRBJ2-7	many	CATSDAGTPTYEQYF	TGTGCCACCAGTGACGCCGGGACACCAACCTACGAGCAGTACTTC
TRBV7-6	-	TRBJ2-7	many	CASSLAGREEAYEQYF	TGTGCCAGCAGCTTAGCGGGGCGGGAAGAGGCGTACGAGCAGTACTTC
TRBV6-5	TRBD2	TRBJ2-5	many	CASSQSGSETQYF	TGTGCCAGCAGTCAAAGCGGGAGTGAGACCCAGTACTTC
TRBV7-2	-	TRBJ1-3	many	CASSPYTGNTIYF	TGTGCCAGCAGCCCCTACACTGGAAACACCATATATTTT
TRBV7-9	-	TRBJ1-1	-	CASSSGTWSEAFF	TGTGCCAGCAGCTCGGGGACCTGGAGTGAAGCTTTCTTT
TRBV2	-	TRBJ1-2	-	CASSYVQANYGYTF	TGTGCCAGCAGTTACGTCCAGGCTAACTATGGCTACACCTTC
TRBV29-1	-	TRBJ2-5	once	CSVRPGTQETQYF	TGCAGCGTTAGACCCGGAACCCAAGAGACCCAGTACTTC
TRBV2	-	TRBJ1-2	-	CASSYQGNYGYTF	TGTGCCAGCAGTTACCAGGGGAACTATGGCTACACCTTC
TRBV7-6	-	TRBJ1-6	-	CASSLSLGVGSPLHF	TGTGCCAGCAGCTTAAGCTTGGGTGTAGGCTCACCCCTCCACTTT
TRBV20-1	-	TRBJ2-2	-	CSAGRQPNTGELFF	TGCAGTGCCGGACGACAGCCGAACACCGGGGAGCTGTTTTTT
TRBV20-1	-	TRBJ1-3	few	CSARDLVSGDIYF	TGCAGTGCTAGAGATCTGGTCTCTGGGGACATATATTTT
TRBV6-1	TRBD2	TRBJ2-1	few	CAISEAGGPHEQFF	TGTGCCATCAGTGAAGCGGGAGGGCCGCATGAGCAGTTCTTC
TRBV15	TRBD2	TRBJ2-7	many	CATSRPTSGGYYEQYF	TGTGCCACCAGCAGACCAACTAGCGGGGGATACTACGAGCAGTACTTC
TRBV25-1	-	TRBJ1-5	-	CASSSLRDTLKPQHF	TGTGCCAGCAGTTCCTTACGGGACACCCTGAAGCCCCAGCATTTT
TRBV24-1	-	TRBJ2-5	many	CATSDAGDTQETQYF	TGTGCCACCAGTGATGCAGGAGACACCCAAGAGACCCAGTACTTC
TRBV6-4	TRBD2	TRBJ2-7	few	CASSLPGTSKQYF	TGTGCCAGCAGTTTACCCGGGACTAGCAAGCAGTACTTC
TRBV7-2	TRBD1	TRBJ1-2	-	CASRPGQGLANYGYTF	TGTGCCAGCAGGCCCGGACAGGGTTTAGCTAACTATGGCTACACCTTC
TRBV19	TRBD1	TRBJ2-5	few	CASQGQGEETQYF	TGTGCCTCCCAGGGACAGGGAGAGGAGACCCAGTACTTC
TRBV19	-	TRBJ1-2	-	CASSPKTGGYTF	TGTGCCAGTAGTCCGAAGACGGGTGGCTACACCTTC
TRBV29-1	TRBD1	TRBJ1-2	-	CSVYRGYGYTF	TGCAGTGTGTACAGGGGGTATGGCTACACCTTC
TRBV10-3	-	TRBJ1-6	many	CAISGFPGHRTQPLHF	TGTGCCATCAGTGGCTTCCCGGGACATAGAACCCAACCCCTCCACTTT
TRBV3-1	-	TRBJ2-5	few	CASTPQEQETQYF	TGTGCCAGCACCCCACAGGAACAAGAGACCCAGTACTTC
TRBV6-1	TRBD2	TRBJ2-7	-	CASSTLAGGPYEQYF	TGTGCCAGCAGTACACTAGCGGGAGGACCTTACGAGCAGTACTTC
TRBV25-1	-	TRBJ1-2	-	CASSYRGGDLKGGYGYTF	TGTGCCAGCAGTTACAGAGGGGGAGATTTAAAGGGGGGCTATGGCTACACCTTC
TRBV20-1	TRBD2	TRBJ2-5	-	CSATWTSGGGETQYF	TGCAGTGCTACCTGGACTAGCGGAGGGGGGGAGACCCAGTACTTC
TRBV5-1	-	TRBJ1-2	-	CASSLNRGYTF	TGCGCCAGCAGCCTTAACAGAGGCTACACCTTC
TRBV2	-	TRBJ1-5	many	CASTLGAGRQPQHF	TGTGCCAGCACCCTAGGGGCAGGAAGGCAGCCCCAGCATTTT
TRBV10-3	TRBD1	TRBJ1-1	many	CAISARTGFDTEAFF	TGTGCCATCAGCGCCAGGACAGGGTTCGACACTGAAGCTTTCTTT